Following are 15 T cell receptor beta chains from one sample sequenced in a study of blood T cell repertoires in COVID-19. Sequencing was performed with immunoSEQ multiplex PCR; in TCRdb, only in-frame clones are kept and a portion is missing. Of approximately 190,000 clones in the sample, approximately 85% are singletons; the top ten hold about 5.1%. Input material: peripheral blood. These receptors came from a woman in her 70s with active or convalescent COVID-19.

This clone was seen just once. This chain connects TRBV19 to TRBJ1-1, with D unclear. The CDR3 sequence is 16 residues long. The germline V gene has CDR1 LNHDA and CDR2 SQIVND (reference sequence). The ends were cut back, 6 bases at V and 1 base at J, with 18 bases in the middle. CDR3 residues: CASSKRAYGENTEAFF. CDR3 coding DNA: TGTGCCAGTAGCAAGCGGGCGTATGGGGAGAACACTGAAGCTTTCTTT.

The gene calls are TRBV6-4 and TRBJ2-2, with D maybe TRBD1 (5 bases). The length of the CDR3 is 13 residues. CDR1 and CDR2 from the germline V gene are MRHNA and SNTAGT. V was clipped by 8 bases and J by 7 bases, with 14 bases between them. Here the CDR3 reads CASRPGYNGELFF. Here the CDR3 DNA reads TGTGCCAGCCGGCCAGGGTATAACGGGGAGCTGTTTTTT.

J is TRBJ2-3 and V is TRBV27; 12 nucleotides line up with TRBD2. The V gene end was trimmed by 4 bases and the J gene end by 2 bases; junction bases not matched to a gene: 13. CDR3 length: 19 amino acids. Germline V gives CDR1 MNHEY, CDR2 SMNVEV (reference sequence). In DNA, the CDR3 is TGTGCCAGCAGTTCGAGGGTGCTAGCGGGAGGGCTACTCACAGATACGCAGTATTTT. This translates into CASSSRVLAGGLLTDTQYF.

The chain employs TRBV2 and TRBJ2-2, with D uncertain. The germline V gene has CDR1 SNHLY and CDR2 FYNNEI. This CDR3 region has 13 residues. Trimming pared 4 bases from V and 2 bases from J, leaving 5 bases between. CDR3 in DNA: TGTGCCAGCAGTGTCCTAAACACCGGGGAGCTGTTTTTT. The encoded protein is CASSVLNTGELFF.

The V gene is TRBV9, the J gene TRBJ2-2; TRBD2 aligns across 9 bases. V was pared by 5 bases and J by 4 bases, with 9 bases of the junction left unmatched. The CDR3 is 16 residues long. Germline assignment: CDR1 SGDLS and CDR2 YYNGEE. CDR3 DNA sequence: TGTGCCAGCAGTCGACTAGCGGAGGCGCCCACCGGGGAGCTGTTTTTT. As protein: CASSRLAEAPTGELFF.

This clone has more than one count but fewer than ten. The rearrangement joins TRBV4-1 to TRBJ2-1; D ambiguous. Germline lookup yields CDR1 MGHRA and CDR2 YSYEKL. This CDR3 contains 13 residues. Trimming removed 2 bases at V and 8 bases at J, with 10 bases between. The CDR3 spells CASSQTLKDEQFF. CDR3 nucleotide sequence: TGCGCCAGCAGCCAAACTCTCAAAGATGAGCAGTTCTTC.

This clone was detected only once. The chain uses TRBV7-9 and TRBJ2-6; weak D call: TRBD1 (5 bases). The germline CDR1 and CDR2 sequences are SEHNR and FQNEAQ (reference sequence). Trimming shortened V by 5 bases and J by 0 bases, and 8 bases separated the two germline ends. The CDR3 has 15 amino acids. CDR3 DNA sequence: TGTGCCAGCAGCCCCAGGGTCTCTGGGGCCAACGTCCTGACTTTC. It is translated as CASSPRVSGANVLTF.

The rearrangement links TRBV5-1 to TRBJ1-2; 7 bases are shared with TRBD1. Losses at the gene ends were 5 bases for V and 4 bases for J; bases not matched to a gene: 8. The length of the CDR3 is 14 residues. Germline V gene data show CDR1 as SGHRS and CDR2 as YFSETQ. The CDR3 DNA reads as TGCGCCAGCAGTCGGGACAGAACTCGCTATGGCTACACCTTC. Protein: CASSRDRTRYGYTF.

The rearrangement links TRBV11-3 to TRBJ1-1, with D possibly matching TRBD1 (5 bases). The CDR3 sequence is 13 residues long. Germline-derived CDR1 and CDR2 are SGHNT and YENEEA. The V and J ends lost 11 bases and 6 bases respectively, with 19 bases between them. The CDR3 sequence: CAGRRGWDAEAFF. The CDR3 DNA follows: TGTGCCGGTAGGAGGGGCTGGGACGCTGAAGCTTTCTTT.

The rearrangement joins TRBV7-9 to TRBJ2-3; the match to TRBD2 covers 10 bases. CDR3 length: 17 residues. Per germline, CDR1 SEHNR and CDR2 FQNEAQ (reference sequence). V lost 3 bases to trimming and J lost 5 bases; unmatched junction nucleotides: 11. The chain's CDR3 is CASSFGLADPRGDTQYF. CDR3 nucleotides: TGTGCCAGCAGCTTCGGACTAGCGGATCCAAGGGGAGATACGCAGTATTTT. Based on the CDR3 plus reference TRBV7-9 and TRBJ2-3, the full variable domain is DTGVSQNPRHKITKRGQNVTFRCDPISEHNRLYWYRQTLGQGPEFLTYFQNEAQLEKSRLLSDRFSAERPKGSFSTLEIQRTEQGDSAMYLCASSFGLADPRGDTQYFGPGTRLTVL.

A few counts support this clone. The genes are TRBV29-1 and TRBJ2-7, with TRBD2 identical over 10 bases. CDR1 SQVTM and CDR2 ANQGSEA come from the germline V gene. The CDR3 is made up of 15 amino acids. V dropped 4 bases and J dropped 0; count of bases not matched to a gene: 6. CDR3 nucleotides: TGCAGCGTTGGTGGGACTAGCGACTTCTCCTACGAGCAGTACTTC. It is translated as CSVGGTSDFSYEQYF.

The chain employs TRBV5-6 and TRBJ2-2; D gene unclear. V shed 1 base and J shed 0 bases, with 4 bases lying between them. Germline V gene sequence: CDR1 SGHDT, CDR2 YYEEEE. The CDR3 runs 14 residues. The CDR3, as DNA: TGTGCCAGCAGCTTGCGGGCGAACACCGGGGAGCTGTTTTTT. It specifies CASSLRANTGELFF.

The rearrangement joins TRBV4-1 to TRBJ2-1; the D gene is possibly TRBD1 (5 bases). Germline loops: CDR1 MGHRA, CDR2 YSYEKL. Trimming shortened V by 4 bases and J by 5 bases, and 18 bases separated the two germline ends. The CDR3 runs 16 residues. The CDR3 DNA reads as TGCGCCAGCAGCCTGGGCCTAGGGGCGTCAAACAATGAGCAGTTCTTC. Its protein is CASSLGLGASNNEQFF.

The CDR3 spells CASSLAYGAGAHGELFF. In DNA form, the CDR3 reads TGTGCCAGCAGCTTGGCCTACGGGGCGGGAGCCCACGGGGAGCTGTTTTTT. The chain couples TRBV5-6 to TRBJ2-2; TRBD2 agrees at 7 bases. The V and J ends lost 0 bases and 7 bases, in that order; junction bases with no gene match: 12. Germline V gene data show CDR1 as SGHDT and CDR2 as YYEEEE. This CDR3 spans 17 amino acids.

This chain links TRBV20-1 with TRBJ2-1, with 10 bases aligning to TRBD2. J was trimmed by 7 bases and V by 6 bases; bases with no gene match: 12. Germline CDR1 DFQATT, CDR2 SNEGSKA (reference sequence). The CDR3 runs 15 residues. CDR3 protein: CSASGTSARANEQFF. The DNA for the CDR3 is TGCAGTGCCAGTGGGACTAGCGCTCGAGCTAATGAGCAGTTCTTC.